The clone carrying this TCR beta chain showed up just once. Antigen unknown. 60 Vbeta and 13 Jbeta primers were used in PCR. Repertoires were generated with immunoSEQ multiplex PCR, while TCRdb's copy carries only in-frame clones and drops some. This table holds about 160,000 clones, 70% to 90% found once. The sample comes from a study of cytomegalovirus exposure and HLA in healthy donors. The V and J ends lost 0 bases and 1 base, in that order; junction bases with no gene match: 1. This CDR3 spans 16 amino acids. Germline V gene sequence: CDR1 KGHSH, CDR2 LQKENI. Overall study findings and caveats: A later analysis showed HLA-associated TCR beta chains outstripping equally common others in clonal expansion. Later on, an analysis showed TCR association rates differing by HLA locus, with DRB1 the most and HLA-C the fewest. A list of more than 150 TCR beta chains associated with cytomegalovirus was given.

The receptor was isolated from a woman younger than 45 in good health and CMV-seronegative. The chain is built from TRBV18 and TRBJ2-5; TRBD2 aligns across 11 bases. Source material: PBMCs. CDR3 DNA: TGTGCCAGCTCACCACCTAGCGGGAGGGCCCAAGAGACCCAGTACTTC. Protein: CASSPPSGRAQETQYF. Drawing the rest from reference TRBV18 and TRBJ2-5, the complete variable domain is NAGVMQNPRHLVRRRGQEARLRCSPMKGHSHVYWYRQLPEEGLKFMVYLQKENIIDESGMPKERFSAEFPKEGPSILRIQQVVRGDSAAYFCASSPPSGRAQETQYFGPGTRLLVL.